The 27 T cell receptor beta chains in this list originate from one sample, sequenced in a study of preoperative IRX-2 immunotherapy in early breast cancer. The protocol was immunoSEQ multiplex PCR, while the TCRdb copy is restricted to in-frame clones and leaves out a portion. Of 55,000 to 70,000 clones listed, roughly 94% are singletons. Documented treatment: preoperative locoregional IRX-2 cytokine immunotherapy. Sampling was conducted from a patient treated with IRX-2 immunotherapy. The source of these receptors is a human donor with breast cancer.

This sequence joins TRBV27 and TRBJ1-1; 7 positions agree with TRBD1. The V and J ends lost 7 bases and 11 bases, in that order; junction bases with no gene match: 19. This CDR3 region has 15 residues. Germline assignment: CDR1 MNHEY and CDR2 SMNVEV (reference sequence). The DNA of the CDR3 is TGTGCCAGCAACTCATGGGGCAGGGGGACTTACGGGGCTTTCTTT. Translation: CASNSWGRGTYGAFF.

The chain recombines TRBV6-5 with TRBJ2-6; D gene ambiguous. The V end lost 8 bases, the J end lost 0 bases, and 8 bases lay between the germline ends. This CDR3 is 14 amino acids long. Germline V gene data show CDR1 as MNHEY and CDR2 as SVGAGI. CDR3 protein: CASSRDSGANVLTF. Written as DNA, the CDR3 is TGTGCCAGCTCTAGGGACTCTGGGGCCAACGTCCTGACTTTC.

The chain uses TRBV19 and TRBJ1-1, with D possibly TRBD1 on 5 matching bases. The V gene lost 10 bases and the J gene lost 1 base, with 19 bases spanning the gap. The CDR3 has 15 residues. Germline lookup yields CDR1 LNHDA and CDR2 SQIVND (reference sequence). This CDR3 reads CATRDLWMGNTEAFF. CDR3 nucleotide sequence: TGTGCCACAAGGGACCTTTGGATGGGGAACACTGAAGCTTTCTTT.

The J gene is TRBJ1-2, the V gene TRBV18; the D gene is possibly TRBD1 (6 bases). CDR3 length: 13 amino acids. Germline values: CDR1 KGHSH, CDR2 LQKENI. Between the trimmed V and J ends, which lost 3 bases and 7 bases, there was a span of 12 bases. In nucleotides, the CDR3 is TGTGCCAGCTCACCGCTGACAGGCAGTGGCTACACCTTC. Protein product: CASSPLTGSGYTF.

This chain uses TRBV27 with TRBJ1-1; TRBD1 matches 8 bases. V shed 5 bases, J shed 5 bases, and the junction held 10 bases outside the gene matches. This CDR3 is built from 15 residues. Germline V gene data show CDR1 as MNHEY and CDR2 as SMNVEV (reference sequence). The DNA for the CDR3 is TGTGCCAGCAGTCCCCCCCGGACAGGGTGGACTGAAGCTTTCTTT. Amino acids: CASSPPRTGWTEAFF.

The chain employs TRBV28 and TRBJ2-2, with 9 nucleotides matching TRBD2. V shed 3 bases and J 2 bases; nucleotides not matched to a gene: 4. The CDR3 has 16 residues. Looked up from germline, CDR1 is MDHEN and CDR2 is SYDVKM. The CDR3 reads CASSLGRGGNTGELFF. In nucleotides, the CDR3 is TGTGCCAGCAGTTTGGGGCGGGGGGGAAACACCGGGGAGCTGTTTTTT.

The gene calls are TRBV6-6 and TRBJ1-2, with D unresolved. The CDR3 totals 11 residues. Trimming removed 2 bases from V and 8 bases from J, with 6 bases in between. Looked up from germline, CDR1 is MNHNY and CDR2 is SVGAGI (reference sequence). In DNA, the CDR3 is TGTGCCAGCAGTTACCAAGGAGGCTACACCTTC. The encoded protein is CASSYQGGYTF.

The J gene is TRBJ1-1, the V gene TRBV7-2; no definite D call. CDR1 SGHTA and CDR2 FQGNSA come from the germline V gene. Trimming cost V 4 bases and J 5 bases, with 5 bases left between them. This CDR3 comprises 11 residues. The CDR3 bases are TGTGCCAGCAGCTGGGGTACTGAAGCTTTCTTT. As protein: CASSWGTEAFF. The whole variable domain, remainder taken from reference TRBV7-2 and TRBJ1-1, is GAGVSQSPSNKVTEKGKDVELRCDPISGHTALYWYRQSLGQGLEFLIYFQGNSAPDKSGLPSDRFSAERTGGSVSTLTIQRTQQEDSAVYLCASSWGTEAFFGQGTRLTVV.

This chain links TRBV7-9 with TRBJ1-5; the D gene is possibly TRBD1 (5 bases). Per germline, CDR1 SEHNR and CDR2 FQNEAQ (reference sequence). V lost 4 bases, J lost 0 bases, and 10 bases lay in between. The CDR3 is made up of 15 amino acids. The DNA of the CDR3 is TGTGCCAGCAGCTCGGAGGGGAGTAGCAATCAGCCCCAGCATTTT. Protein sequence: CASSSEGSSNQPQHF.

This chain joins TRBV5-6 and TRBJ1-1; no reliable D call. The CDR3 is 14 residues long. Trimming shortened V by 2 bases and J by 0 bases, and 8 bases separated the two germline ends. Germline CDR1 reads SGHDT; CDR2 reads YYEEEE. The CDR3 DNA reads TGTGCCAGCAGCTTAGGGTATATGAACACTGAAGCTTTCTTT. This sequence encodes CASSLGYMNTEAFF.

This clone was observed a few times. The V and J genes are TRBV27 and TRBJ2-7, with D possibly matching TRBD2 (6 bases). The length of the CDR3 is 14 residues. The V gene's germline CDR1 is MNHEY and CDR2 SMNVEV (reference sequence). Trimming cost V 1 base and J 7 bases, with 14 bases left between them. The CDR3 here is CASSLFGPAGEQYF. DNA of the CDR3: TGTGCCAGCAGTTTATTTGGGCCGGCGGGGGAGCAGTACTTC.

The rearrangement links TRBV6-1 to TRBJ2-3; a weak D match, TRBD1 (6 bases). The CDR3 is 15 residues long. Germline lookup yields CDR1 MNHNS and CDR2 SASEGT. Trimming removed 4 bases from V and 0 bases from J, with 11 bases in between. CDR3 protein: CASSGQGHSTDTQYF. CDR3 DNA sequence: TGTGCCAGCAGTGGGCAGGGGCATAGCACAGATACGCAGTATTTT.

This chain connects TRBV2 to TRBJ2-5; D is possibly TRBD1 (6 bases). The CDR3 loop spans 14 amino acids. Germline CDR1 and CDR2: SNHLY and FYNNEI. V was pared by 5 bases and J by 4 bases, with 14 bases between. The CDR3 DNA reads as TGTGCCAGCAGTATTAACAGGGTTACAGAGACCCAGTACTTC. Translating it yields CASSINRVTETQYF.

The genes are TRBV6-5 and TRBJ1-1; 7 bases are a match to TRBD1. Germline values: CDR1 MNHEY, CDR2 SVGAGI. The V and J ends lost 2 bases and 5 bases, in that order; junction bases with no gene match: 5. The CDR3 is made up of 14 amino acids. Written as DNA, the CDR3 is TGTGCCAGCAGTTACGGGACAGCGCTGACTGAAGCTTTCTTT. It is translated as CASSYGTALTEAFF.

The J gene is TRBJ2-1, the V gene TRBV28; D is ambiguous. With 3 bases removed from V and 7 bases from J, the gap between germline ends came to 4 bases. The germline V gene has CDR1 MDHEN and CDR2 SYDVKM. CDR3 length equals 11 residues. The CDR3, as DNA: TGTGCCAGCAGTTTGTGGAATGAGCAGTTCTTC. This sequence encodes CASSLWNEQFF.

The rearrangement uses TRBV19 and TRBJ1-4; 8 bases line up with TRBD1. CDR1 and CDR2 from the germline V gene are LNHDA and SQIVND (reference sequence). The CDR3 is made up of 14 amino acids. The ends lost 4 bases at V and 6 bases at J; junction bases unmatched: 4. CDR3 sequence: CASSKGQVDEKLFF. CDR3 DNA: TGTGCCAGTAGTAAGGGACAGGTAGATGAAAAACTGTTTTTT.

Written as DNA, the CDR3 is TGTGCCAGCAGTTTATTTAGGGGGACTTCAGGTGGGGAGCTGTTTTTT. The encoded protein is CASSLFRGTSGGELFF. V is TRBV27 and J is TRBJ2-2, with D perhaps TRBD1 or TRBD2 (6 bases each). V shed 1 base and J shed 8 bases, with 17 bases lying between them. Germline values: CDR1 MNHEY, CDR2 SMNVEV (reference sequence). This CDR3 is 16 amino acids long.

A single count supports this clone. CDR3 in amino acids: CASSQVPRDTQYF. In nucleotides, the CDR3 is TGCGCCAGCAGCCAAGTACCGAGAGATACGCAGTATTTT. The chain couples TRBV4-3 to TRBJ2-3; D unresolved. The CDR3 is 13 residues long. Trimming removed 1 base at V and 5 bases at J, with 7 bases between. The germline V gene encodes CDR1 LGHNA and CDR2 YSLEER.

There are a few counts of this clone. The genes are TRBV15 and TRBJ1-5; tentatively, D is TRBD1 (5 bases). Germline V gene sequence: CDR1 LNHNV, CDR2 YYDKDF (reference sequence). V lost 0 bases and J 6 bases, leaving 9 bases between the germline ends. This CDR3 has 14 amino acids. CDR3 sequence: CATSRDLQAQPQHF. The DNA for the CDR3 is TGTGCCACCAGCAGAGATTTACAGGCTCAGCCCCAGCATTTT.

V gene TRBV5-1 combines with J gene TRBJ2-2; 13 bases match TRBD2. Germline V gene lookup returns CDR1 SGHRS and CDR2 YFSETQ. The CDR3 totals 15 residues. The V gene end was trimmed by 4 bases and the J gene end by 5 bases; junction bases not matched to a gene: 2. CDR3 loop: CASSRLAGGTGELFF. CDR3 nucleotide sequence: TGCGCCAGCAGCCGACTAGCGGGAGGAACCGGGGAGCTGTTTTTT.

This chain uses TRBV7-2 with TRBJ1-2; D unclear. Germline V gene data show CDR1 as SGHTA and CDR2 as FQGNSA. The CDR3 sequence is 14 residues long. The V end was cut by 5 bases, the J end by 3 bases, with 13 bases between. The CDR3 here is CASSPRPGDYGYTF. DNA for the CDR3: TGTGCCAGCAGCCCCCGGCCCGGCGACTATGGCTACACCTTC.

J is TRBJ2-3 and V is TRBV6-7, with TRBD2 as a possible D gene (6 bases). TRBV6-7 is designated an ORF whose function remains uncertain. The CDR3 has 14 amino acids. Deletions cut 8 bases from V and 2 bases from J, with 14 bases between. The CDR3 DNA sequence: TGTGCCAGCGGACTACTTCGGTTCACAGATACGCAGTATTTT. Protein sequence: CASGLLRFTDTQYF.

CDR3 residues: CASSPPGTGVEQYF. In DNA, the CDR3 is TGTGCCAGCAGCCCACCAGGGACAGGGGTCGAGCAGTACTTC. This sequence joins TRBV5-6 and TRBJ2-7; the match to TRBD1 covers 10 bases. The ends lost 4 bases at V and 6 bases at J; junction bases unmatched: 7. The CDR3 has 14 residues. Germline loops: CDR1 SGHDT, CDR2 YYEEEE.

The chain links TRBV13 to TRBJ2-3; D not resolved. Looked up from germline, CDR1 is PRHDT and CDR2 is FYEKMQ (reference sequence). This CDR3 is 14 amino acids long. Trimming shortened V by 0 bases and J by 7 bases, and 11 bases separated the two germline ends. The CDR3 coding sequence is TGTGCCAGCAGCTTAGGCCTTGCGGAGTATACGCAGTATTTT. It translates to CASSLGLAEYTQYF.

The chain links TRBV10-3 to TRBJ1-6; TRBD1 might be the D (5 bases). Trimming removed 3 bases at V and 8 bases at J, with 17 bases between. The length of the CDR3 is 16 residues. CDR1 and CDR2 from the germline V gene are ENHRY and SYGVKD. The CDR3: CAISDPGTGTHSPLHF. DNA for the CDR3: TGTGCCATCAGTGACCCGGGTACAGGCACCCATTCACCCCTCCACTTT.

This clone was detected once. The gene calls are TRBV2 and TRBJ1-2, with unresolved D. Between the trimmed V and J ends, which lost 4 bases and 5 bases, there was a span of 8 bases. The V gene's germline CDR1 is SNHLY and CDR2 FYNNEI. The CDR3 spans 12 residues. For the CDR3, the DNA is TGTGCCAGCAGTGGTAATCAATATGGCTACACCTTC. Amino acid sequence: CASSGNQYGYTF.

The V gene is TRBV29-1, the J gene TRBJ1-1; no reliable D call. Germline lookup yields CDR1 SQVTM and CDR2 ANQGSEA. The V and J ends lost 7 bases and 4 bases respectively, with 13 bases between them. The CDR3 length is 12 residues. The CDR3 protein is CSASISATEAFF. DNA for the CDR3: TGCAGCGCGAGTATTAGTGCCACTGAAGCTTTCTTT.